The following is a TCR beta chain sequence with its context. Germline V gives CDR1 LGHDT, CDR2 YNNKEL (reference sequence). The CDR3 spans 14 residues. Losses at the gene ends were 3 bases for V and 8 bases for J; bases not matched to a gene: 6. As handled by the study authors: Amplification from reference gene primers served as the basis for estimated nucleated cell counts. Using immunoSEQ multiplex PCR, the repertoire was profiled, and TCRdb retains in-frame clones only, with some absent. V and J calls and clone size come straight from that table; D and trimming were deduced from the DNA. The sample lists about 190,000 clones, about four fifths occurring once. Assignment of participants to cohorts was predicated upon participant-reported clinical history. This sample is part of a study of blood T cell repertoires in COVID-19. Across the study: T cells, B-cell-depleted T cells, or PBMCs provided the cDNA or gDNA that served as material.

The receptor was derived from a woman aged 25 to 39 who had been exposed to COVID-19. The source material was PBMCs or T cells enriched from blood (not recorded which). This chain connects TRBV3-1 (or the pseudogene TRBV3-2) to TRBJ1-1; 10 bases match TRBD1. The CDR3 protein is CASSQMDRGKEAFF. DNA of the CDR3: TGTGCCAGCAGCCAGATGGACAGGGGGAAAGAAGCTTTCTTT.